This TCR beta chain was observed in a study of beta chain features in type 1 diabetes (dated by TCRdb to 2017 to 2018). The study in broad terms: Mean age, gender distribution, total cell number and subset yield were not different between patients and healthy donors. A total of 100 million to 140 million sorted cells were examined across all samples, and the number of cells per subset was strongly correlated with RNA yield. In the study, TCRB repertoires of sorted circulating CD4+ T cell subsets from recently diagnosed type 1 diabetes patients were compared with those of matched healthy donors. Whereas all 30 or so donors provided naive and central memory subsets, regulatory and stem cell-like memory subsets were isolated from just 8 patients and roughly 8 healthy donors.

Details on this clone: Its specific antigen is unknown. Per-base qualities were not stored, and no clone one base away is much larger.

Findings and caveats that apply to the study as a whole: PCR may preferentially amplify shorter templates, but because patient and control samples were amplified and corrected together, any resulting skew would affect both groups equally. In all four CD4+ subsets, TCRB CDR3 length was moderately but significantly shorter in type 1 diabetes patients. Only small numbers of individuals were included in the HLA sub-analyses, which left unresolved whether HLA type had any influence on TCRB rearrangement. Because cDNA rather than genomic DNA was sequenced, highly expressing activated cells could have been over-represented, although no difference in activation and CD3 levels was found between groups. At VDJ recombination sites, type 1 diabetes patients had fewer insertions and more deleted nucleotides, which implies abnormalities in thymic rearrangement. Naive, central memory and regulatory TCRB repertoires appeared to be more alike among patients than among healthy donors.

The entire amount of isolated RNA was reverse transcribed using the High Capacity cDNA Reverse Transcription Kit, so the sequenced TCRB transcripts were expressed ones. Naive, central memory and regulatory T cell samples underwent deep immunoSEQ sequencing, averaging around 4 million total reads per sample. Sorted cells were lysed in RLT buffer and RNA was extracted with DNase-treated RNeasy Micro or Mini kits, depending on cell number. Each cell subset was processed separately to prevent cross-contamination, with patient and healthy donor samples processed together. The immunoSEQ multiplex PCR was used to amplify TCRB sequences from cDNA, yielding 87-bp fragments that span the CDR3 region. The amplicons were sequenced using the Illumina HiSeq platform. As for the authors' bioinformatics: Synthetic template baselines were used to correct PCR bias computationally, reads within Hamming distance 2 were collapsed together, and singletons that could not be merged were discarded. Reads were aligned against IMGT so that V, D and J genes, CDR3 length and insertions or deletions at six rearrangement sites could be assigned. Clonotype counts were normalized to sorted cell number within each subset before computing true diversity and Gini coefficients with the tcR R package. Repertoire sharing was quantified using the overlap coefficient calculated on TCRB nucleotide sequences. Entries here come from immuneACCESS through TCRdb and include only in-frame sequences with V and J called. Some clones fail to appear in such tables; in the studies checked, an unresolved V gene covers under half of the shortfall, and the cause of the remainder is unknown. V and J calls and clone size are given by that table; D and trimming were obtained from the DNA. A total of 330,000 or so clones appear in this sample, 14% of them only once. Jointly, the top ten make up 6.7% of the sample.

The CDR3 numbers 15 residues from cysteine through phenylalanine. Left in the record is the CDR3 DNA by itself, 45 bases read in frame from the first base. CDR1 and CDR2 were assigned from the germline V gene as MNHEY and SVGAGI. V loses 10 bases of germline sequence and J loses 0 bases, and the interval between the two ends is 17 bases. A single peripheral blood draw of about 116 mL on average was collected from each donor into heparinised tubes. A BD FACSAria II was used to sort naive, central memory, regulatory and stem cell-like memory CD4+ T cells with a panel that included CD45RO, CCR7, CD25, CD127, CD95 and CD27. A purity above 95% was achieved for all sorted populations. PBMCs were isolated immediately by Lymphoprep density gradient centrifugation and stained directly without culture. So that batch effects would be minimized, each experiment stained and sorted samples in pairs, pairing one healthy donor with one patient.

The specimen was central memory CD4+ T cells from blood. The chain is encoded by TRBV6-5 joined to TRBJ2-3; no D gene is confidently identified. This clonotype originated in a man under 40 in good health. The CDR3: CAITESLGSTDTQYF. The base sequence is TGTGCCATCACTGAGTCCCTCGGAAGCACAGATACGCAGTATTTT.